These T cell receptor beta chains were read from a single sample in a study of blood T cells in healthy people across ages. One entry per CDR3 protein results from TCRdb running MiXCR on the 5' RACE reads. The repertoire consists of around 650,000 distinct CDR3 sequences, with over 40% occurring once and the leading ten covering approximately 31%. The sample was blood. These receptors were obtained from an elderly man in good health. Both conserved end residues are part of each CDR3. D genes are given only for firm matches. Clone size appears in some rows only: once, few, many, or a class for an expanded clone.

J,D,size,V,CDR3,DNA
TRBJ2-2,.,.,TRBV3-1,CASSQGVHPTGELFF,TGTGCCAGCAGCCAAGGGGTCCATCCCACCGGGGAGCTGTTTTTT
TRBJ2-5,TRBD1,.,TRBV5-4,CASSLGAGGIQTQYF,TGTGCCAGCAGCTTGGGGGCAGGGGGCATACAGACCCAGTACTTC
TRBJ2-1,TRBD2,.,TRBV6-2/TRBV6-3,CASSYSPGLGNNEQFF,TGTGCCAGCAGTTACTCTCCGGGACTAGGGAACAATGAGCAGTTCTTC
TRBJ2-3,TRBD2,.,TRBV7-2,CASSPLKGGKISTDTQYF,TGTGCCAGCAGCCCCTTAAAGGGAGGGAAAATTAGCACAGATACGCAGTATTTT
TRBJ2-3,.,few,TRBV7-2,CASRAAGARHTDTQYF,TGTGCCAGCAGGGCTGCCGGAGCTAGACACACAGATACGCAGTATTTT
TRBJ2-5,.,.,TRBV7-2,CASSLRVGLPQEQYF,TGTGCCAGCAGCTTAAGAGTAGGGCTCCCTCAGGAGCAGTACTTC
TRBJ1-5,.,few,TRBV27,CASGRGGGNQPQHF,TGTGCCAGCGGGCGGGGAGGAGGTAATCAGCCCCAGCATTTT
TRBJ2-6,TRBD2,few,TRBV7-2,CANRAGQSSGANVLTF,TGTGCCAACCGAGCGGGGCAAAGCTCTGGGGCCAACGTCCTGACTTTC
TRBJ2-1,TRBD1,few,TRBV27,CASSIWTGGSYNEQFF,TGTGCCAGCAGTATCTGGACAGGGGGCTCCTACAATGAGCAGTTCTTC
TRBJ1-5,TRBD1,.,TRBV30,CAEGQGANQPQHF,TGTGCCGAGGGACAGGGGGCGAATCAGCCCCAGCATTTT
TRBJ2-6,.,many,TRBV29-1,CSVERASGANVLTF,TGCAGCGTTGAACGAGCGTCTGGGGCCAACGTCCTGACTTTC
TRBJ2-2,TRBD1,.,TRBV20-1,CSSGTANTGELFF,TGCAGTTCCGGGACAGCGAACACCGGGGAGCTGTTTTTT
TRBJ2-5,.,few,TRBV5-8,CASTRTIQETQYF,TGTGCCAGCACCAGGACTATCCAAGAGACCCAGTACTTC
TRBJ2-1,.,.,TRBV21-1,CASSPWEASYNEQFF,TGTGCCAGCAGCCCCTGGGAGGCCTCCTACAATGAGCAGTTCTTC
TRBJ2-1,TRBD2,few,TRBV7-3,CASSPIASGSSYNEQFF,TGTGCCAGCAGCCCGATAGCTAGCGGGAGCTCCTACAATGAGCAGTTCTTC
TRBJ2-7,TRBD2,few,TRBV5-1,CASSFNGRATEQYF,TGCGCCAGCAGCTTTAATGGGAGGGCAACCGAGCAGTACTTC
TRBJ2-3,TRBD1,.,TRBV7-3,CASSSDRATQYF,TGTGCCAGCAGCTCGGACAGGGCAACGCAGTATTTT
TRBJ2-7,.,.,TRBV6-1,CASSVRPGSSSYEQYF,TGTGCCAGCAGTGTCCGACCCGGGTCTAGTTCATACGAGCAGTACTTC